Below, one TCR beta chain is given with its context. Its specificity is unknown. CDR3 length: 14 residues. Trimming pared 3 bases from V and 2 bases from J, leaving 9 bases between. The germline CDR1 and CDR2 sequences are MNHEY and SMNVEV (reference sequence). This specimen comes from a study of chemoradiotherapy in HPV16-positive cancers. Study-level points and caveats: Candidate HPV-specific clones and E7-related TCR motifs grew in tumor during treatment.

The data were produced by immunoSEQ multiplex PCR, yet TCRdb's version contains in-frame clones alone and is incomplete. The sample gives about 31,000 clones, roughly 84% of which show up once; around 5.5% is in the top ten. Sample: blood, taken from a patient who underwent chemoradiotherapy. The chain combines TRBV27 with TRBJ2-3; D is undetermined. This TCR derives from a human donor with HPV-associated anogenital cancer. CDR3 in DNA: TGTGCCAGCAGTTTTCAAGGGCTCACAGATACGCAGTATTTT. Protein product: CASSFQGLTDTQYF.